Shown below are 29 T cell receptor beta chains from a single sample sequenced in a study of blood T cell repertoires in COVID-19. Only in-frame clones appear in the TCRdb table, and some are missing; sequencing was by immunoSEQ multiplex PCR. The sample consists of 95,000 to 110,000 clones, 60% to 85% of them appearing once. The specimen sequenced was peripheral blood. The receptors here all came from a man between 65 and 85 years old with acute or convalescent COVID-19.

This clone came up once. The chain links TRBV5-4 to TRBJ2-5; 8 bases agree with TRBD2. Germline V gene lookup returns CDR1 SGHNT and CDR2 YYREEE (reference sequence). This CDR3 region has 14 residues. V shed 6 bases and J 1 base; nucleotides not matched to a gene: 5. CDR3 protein: CASIESGGQETQYF. CDR3 nucleotide sequence: TGTGCCAGCATCGAAAGCGGGGGCCAAGAGACCCAGTACTTC.

The chain combines TRBV3-1 (or the pseudogene TRBV3-2) with TRBJ1-1, with no clear D. CDR1 is LGHDT and CDR2 is YNNKEL in the germline V gene (reference sequence). V shed 4 bases and J shed 5 bases, with 14 bases lying between them. CDR3 size: 14 residues. The CDR3 DNA follows: TGTGCCAGCAGCCTCGGGTTCCGAGGGACTGAAGCTTTCTTT. Its translation is CASSLGFRGTEAFF.

The chain links TRBV5-4 to TRBJ1-4; D is perhaps TRBD1 (6 bases). The germline gives CDR1 SGHNT, CDR2 YYREEE (reference sequence). This CDR3 has 14 amino acids. V was pared by 4 bases and J by 4 bases, with 11 bases between. CDR3 loop: CASSVDSNNEKLFF. CDR3 nucleotides: TGTGCCAGCAGCGTGGACAGCAATAATGAAAAACTGTTTTTT.

The chain employs TRBV5-5 and TRBJ1-4; 10 bases agree with TRBD1. Germline V lookup: CDR1 SGHKS, CDR2 YYEKEE (reference sequence). V shed 4 bases, J shed 7 bases, and the junction held 7 bases outside the gene matches. The CDR3 consists of 15 residues. CDR3 nucleotides: TGTGCCAGCAGCGTTACCGGGACAGGGGTTGAAAAACTGTTTTTT. The encoded protein is CASSVTGTGVEKLFF.

In this sample, this clone turned up a few times. The rearrangement joins TRBV14 to TRBJ2-1; possibly TRBD1 for D (6 bases). CDR3 size: 20 residues. Germline CDR1 reads SGHDN; CDR2 reads FVKESK. With 7 bases removed from V and 4 bases from J, the gap between germline ends came to 32 bases. CDR3 bases: TGTGCCAGCACCCCTGGGACCTGGTATGACGGGCAGGGGAAGTACAATGAGCAGTTCTTC. Its translation: CASTPGTWYDGQGKYNEQFF.

The count of this clone is one. A junction end diverges from the germline sequence, so it may reflect a read error. The gene calls are TRBV7-9 and TRBJ1-2; 7 bases align to TRBD1. The length of the CDR3 is 14 residues. The V gene's germline CDR1 is SEHNR and CDR2 FQNEAQ (reference sequence). The CDR3 region is CASSVADRDYGYTF. The CDR3 bases are TGTGCCAGCAGCGTAGCCGACAGGGACTATGGCTACACCTTC.

This clone was found once. This rearrangement joins TRBV6-5 to TRBJ2-1; perhaps TRBD1 as D (6 bases). V was cut by 8 bases and J by 10 bases, with 15 bases left in between. The CDR3 runs 12 residues. The germline V gene encodes CDR1 MNHEY and CDR2 SVGAGI. Here the CDR3 DNA reads TGTGCCAGCCAAGAGGGCGACAGGGAGCAGTTCTTC. Amino acids: CASQEGDREQFF.

The V gene is TRBV5-4, the J gene TRBJ2-3; possibly TRBD1 for D (5 bases). V was cut by 4 bases and J by 3 bases, with 15 bases left in between. Germline loops: CDR1 SGHNT, CDR2 YYREEE (reference sequence). CDR3 size: 15 residues. CDR3 amino acids: CASSQSSGQTDTQYF. CDR3 DNA sequence: TGTGCCAGCAGCCAATCATCAGGGCAAACAGATACGCAGTATTTT. Full variable domain (remainder filled in from reference TRBV5-4 and TRBJ2-3): ETGVTQSPTHLIKTRGQQVTLRCSSQSGHNTVSWYQQALGQGPQFIFQYYREEENGRGNFPPRFSGLQFPNYSSELNVNALELDDSALYLCASSQSSGQTDTQYFGPGTRLTVL.

V is TRBV5-1 and J is TRBJ2-2; unclear D gene. The CDR3 length is 13 residues. The V end was cut by 5 bases, the J end by 4 bases, with 9 bases between. The V gene's germline CDR1 is SGHRS and CDR2 YFSETQ. CDR3 bases: TGCGCCAGCAGTCAAGAGGTCACCGGGGAGCTGTTTTTT. Its translation is CASSQEVTGELFF.

Details on this clone: Other DNA sequences in this specimen translate into the identical CDR3. This chain links TRBV5-6 with TRBJ1-1; D unresolved. The CDR3 runs to 14 residues. Trimming took 4 bases from V and 4 from J, leaving 14 bases between them. CDR1 and CDR2 (germline): SGHDT, YYEEEE. This CDR3 is CASSLANRGTEAFF. The CDR3 region has the DNA TGTGCCAGCAGCCTGGCCAATCGGGGCACTGAAGCTTTCTTT.

The genes are TRBV5-4 and TRBJ2-2; no clear D. V lost 0 bases and J lost 4, with 10 bases in between. Germline values: CDR1 SGHNT, CDR2 YYREEE (reference sequence). This CDR3 has 15 amino acids. The CDR3 region is CASSLGQVGTGELFF. Here the CDR3 DNA reads TGTGCCAGCAGCTTGGGCCAGGTGGGCACCGGGGAGCTGTTTTTT.

The chain links TRBV9 to TRBJ2-3; 11 bases are shared with TRBD2. With V trimmed by 4 bases and J by 2 bases, 3 bases remained unmatched. In germline, CDR1 is SGDLS, CDR2 YYNGEE. The CDR3 consists of 15 residues. The CDR3 nucleotides are TGTGCCAGCAGCCCGACTAGCGGGGTCACAGATACGCAGTATTTT. It codes for CASSPTSGVTDTQYF.

V gene TRBV9 combines with J gene TRBJ1-4; 8 nucleotides match TRBD1. CDR1 is SGDLS and CDR2 is YYNGEE in the germline V gene. This CDR3 is 14 amino acids long. V dropped 4 bases and J dropped 7; count of bases not matched to a gene: 6. The CDR3 here is CASSPGQGGEKLFF. CDR3 bases: TGTGCCAGCAGCCCTGGACAGGGAGGTGAAAAACTGTTTTTT.

The chain employs TRBV9 and TRBJ2-1, with 9 bases fitting TRBD2. Germline CDR1 and CDR2: SGDLS and YYNGEE. V lost 4 bases and J lost 4; bases outside the gene matches: 6. CDR3 length: 15 residues. CDR3 nucleotide sequence: TGTGCCAGCAGCCCCAGCGGGGGGCTATACAATGAGCAGTTCTTC. Translation gives CASSPSGGLYNEQFF.

The chain has TRBV12-3 or TRBV12-4 and TRBJ2-5, with 9 bases matching TRBD1. The CDR3 loop spans 13 amino acids. After removal of 5 bases from V and 5 bases from J, the junction contained 3 bases not matched to a gene. The CDR3 sequence is CASSGQGRETQYF. The CDR3 DNA reads TGTGCCAGCAGTGGACAGGGGAGGGAGACCCAGTACTTC.

This clone has just one count. V gene TRBV2 combines with J gene TRBJ1-1; a possible D gene is TRBD1 (6 bases). Trimming cost V 5 bases and J 2 bases, with 18 bases left between them. Germline CDR1 SNHLY, CDR2 FYNNEI. The CDR3 has 16 amino acids. The CDR3 region is CASSRMAGVGNTEAFF. The CDR3 bases are TGTGCCAGCAGTAGAATGGCAGGGGTAGGAAACACTGAAGCTTTCTTT.

The CDR3 bases are TGTGCCAGCAGGGAGGACAGTGGCGAGCAGTACTTC. It yields the protein CASREDSGEQYF. This chain connects TRBV2 to TRBJ2-7, with D maybe TRBD1 (6 bases). Deletions cut 6 bases from V and 6 bases from J, with 12 bases between. Germline V gives CDR1 SNHLY, CDR2 FYNNEI. The CDR3 contains 12 residues. The whole variable domain, filled in from reference TRBV2 and TRBJ2-7, reads EPEVTQTPSHQVTQMGQEVILRCVPISNHLYFYWYRQILGQKVEFLVSFYNNEISEKSEIFDDQFSVERPDGSNFTLKIRSTKLEDSAMYFCASREDSGEQYFGPGTRLTVT.

This clone showed up just once. This sequence joins TRBV5-6 and TRBJ1-4; D unresolved. V was cut by 6 bases and J by 6 bases, with 18 bases left in between. The CDR3 loop spans 15 amino acids. Germline assignment: CDR1 SGHDT and CDR2 YYEEEE. The CDR3 here is CASTIRRARYEKLFF. CDR3 nucleotide sequence: TGTGCCAGCACCATTAGGAGGGCCCGCTATGAAAAACTGTTTTTT. The whole variable domain, remainder taken from reference TRBV5-6 and TRBJ1-4, is DAGVTQSPTHLIKTRGQQVTLRCSPKSGHDTVSWYQQALGQGPQFIFQYYEEEERQRGNFPDRFSGHQFPNYSSELNVNALLLGDSALYLCASTIRRARYEKLFFGSGTQLSVL.

The chain couples TRBV29-1 to TRBJ1-2, with TRBD1 as a possible D gene (5 bases). Trimming left V 5 bases short and J 8 bases short, with 18 bases between. The CDR3 loop spans 13 amino acids. Germline V lookup: CDR1 SQVTM, CDR2 ANQGSEA. CDR3 sequence: CSVIQGGREGYTF. CDR3 DNA: TGCAGCGTTATCCAGGGAGGTAGAGAAGGCTACACCTTC.

The V call is TRBV5-1, the J call TRBJ1-2; the D is unclear. Looked up from germline, CDR1 is SGHRS and CDR2 is YFSETQ. Trimming took off 1 base at V and 4 bases at J, with 11 bases between the two ends. There are 14 residues in the CDR3. The chain's CDR3 is CASSLSAEGYGYTF. CDR3 DNA: TGCGCCAGCAGCTTGTCTGCCGAGGGCTATGGCTACACCTTC.

The rearrangement links TRBV7-3 to TRBJ2-5; D is unresolved. Germline CDR1 and CDR2: SGHTA and FQGTGA. Trimming took off 5 bases at V and 5 bases at J, with 18 bases between the two ends. CDR3 length equals 15 residues. DNA of the CDR3: TGTGCCAGCAGCCCCCGACATGGTCTCCACGAGACCCAGTACTTC. Translating it yields CASSPRHGLHETQYF.

The chain couples TRBV27 to TRBJ1-2; possibly TRBD1 for D (5 bases). The germline V gene encodes CDR1 MNHEY and CDR2 SMNVEV (reference sequence). This CDR3 has 16 residues. The ends were cut back, 2 bases at V and 8 bases at J, with 21 bases in the middle. Here the CDR3 reads CASSLSGDRPSRGYTF. Here the CDR3 DNA reads TGTGCCAGCAGTTTAAGTGGCGACAGACCTTCTCGGGGCTACACCTTC.

This clone was recorded only once. The chain recombines TRBV7-2 with TRBJ1-1; D not resolved. The CDR3 length is 16 residues. Trimming took off 2 bases at V and 6 bases at J, with 19 bases between the two ends. The germline gives CDR1 SGHTA, CDR2 FQGNSA. The CDR3 region is CASSLSSVRIDAEAFF. Here the CDR3 DNA reads TGTGCCAGCAGCTTAAGTAGCGTCAGGATTGATGCTGAAGCTTTCTTT. The whole variable domain, filled in from reference TRBV7-2 and TRBJ1-1, reads GAGVSQSPSNKVTEKGKDVELRCDPISGHTALYWYRQSLGQGLEFLIYFQGNSAPDKSGLPSDRFSAERTGGSVSTLTIQRTQQEDSAVYLCASSLSSVRIDAEAFFGQGTRLTVV.

The rearrangement joins TRBV9 to TRBJ1-6, with unresolved D. V shed 4 bases and J shed 8 bases, with 13 bases lying between them. This CDR3 has 14 amino acids. Germline CDR1 and CDR2: SGDLS and YYNGEE. The chain's CDR3 is CASSKQIEDSPLHF. The CDR3 bases are TGTGCCAGCAGCAAGCAGATTGAGGATTCACCCCTCCACTTT.

This chain uses TRBV7-2 with TRBJ2-3; D remains unclear. Germline V lookup: CDR1 SGHTA, CDR2 FQGNSA. The CDR3 consists of 15 residues. The V gene lost 3 bases and the J gene lost 14 bases, with 24 bases spanning the gap. The CDR3 DNA reads as TGTGCCAGCAGCTTCTTCGCAGGCGAGTTGACCCAGCCGTATTTT. Translating it yields CASSFFAGELTQPYF.

The CDR3: CASSVVASTDTQYF. The CDR3 DNA reads as TGTGCCAGCAGCGTAGTAGCCAGCACAGATACGCAGTATTTT. J is TRBJ2-3 and V is TRBV7-9; D remains ambiguous. V lost 5 bases, J lost 0 bases, and 9 bases lay in between. From germline, CDR1 is SEHNR and CDR2 FQNEAQ (reference sequence). The CDR3 extends over 14 amino acids.

V gene TRBV20-1 combines with J gene TRBJ2-1; 9 positions agree with TRBD1. J lost 7 bases, V lost 3 bases, and 10 bases had no gene match. The CDR3 length is 15 residues. CDR1 DFQATT and CDR2 SNEGSKA come from the germline V gene (reference sequence). CDR3 residues: CSASGLGQGLNEQFF. The CDR3 DNA reads as TGCAGTGCTAGTGGCTTGGGACAGGGATTGAATGAGCAGTTCTTC.

This clone occurred a few times. The chain combines TRBV9 with TRBJ1-1, with D possibly TRBD1 on 5 matching bases. This CDR3 spans 13 amino acids. Germline V gene data show CDR1 as SGDLS and CDR2 as YYNGEE. Trimming removed 4 bases from V and 1 base from J, with 8 bases in between. This CDR3 is CASSSGQNTEAFF. The CDR3 region has the DNA TGTGCCAGCAGCTCAGGACAGAACACTGAAGCTTTCTTT.

The J gene is TRBJ1-2, the V gene TRBV28; tentative D call: TRBD1 (5 bases). V lost 4 bases and J lost 3, with 9 bases in between. The CDR3 consists of 13 residues. Per germline, CDR1 MDHEN and CDR2 SYDVKM. This CDR3 reads CASSSGGDYGYTF. CDR3 in DNA: TGTGCCAGCAGTTCGGGGGGGGACTATGGCTACACCTTC.